This paragraph reports one TCR beta chain. Its target is unknown. This sample was taken from a study of beta chain features in type 1 diabetes. Study results and limitations: With patients and controls alike, PCR might favor shorter templates to an equal degree. Unsettled here was the matter of whether HLA type influences TCRB rearrangement. Reduced insertions and increased deletions marked VDJ junctions in type 1 diabetes patients.

V lost 4 bases to trimming and J lost 5 bases; unmatched junction nucleotides: 5. The CDR3 runs to 16 residues. Looked up from germline, CDR1 is SGHTA and CDR2 is FQGNSA. TCRB transcripts that were expressed got sequenced, as all of the isolated RNA had been reverse transcribed. This table comes from immunoSEQ multiplex PCR, and its TCRdb copy is limited to in-frame clones, with some not included. The sample has 130,000 to 150,000 clones, around 50% seen once. The J gene is TRBJ2-3, the V gene TRBV7-2; 14 bases align to TRBD2. This TCR was sampled from a man aged 18 to 30 in good health. The sequenced sample consisted of Tregs from blood. Here the CDR3 reads CASSSGLAGEIDTQYF. The DNA for the CDR3 is TGTGCCAGCAGCTCGGGACTAGCGGGAGAGATAGATACGCAGTATTTT.